Shown below are 16 T cell receptor beta chains from a single sample sequenced in a study of blood T cell repertoires in COVID-19. Produced via immunoSEQ multiplex PCR; TCRdb's table is partial and in-frame only. The sample holds under 200,000 clones; roughly nine tenths are singletons and the top ten take roughly 9.7%. Sequencing was carried out using peripheral blood. The receptors were gathered from a woman in her fifties or sixties with COVID-19, enrolled during active disease.

The V call is TRBV27, the J call TRBJ1-5, with D perhaps TRBD1 (5 bases). Trimming removed 0 bases from V and 7 bases from J, with 13 bases in between. Germline CDR1 MNHEY, CDR2 SMNVEV (reference sequence). This CDR3 spans 15 amino acids. The CDR3 reads CASSLSRGGDQPQHF. Written as DNA, the CDR3 is TGTGCCAGCAGTTTATCGCGGGGGGGGGACCAGCCCCAGCATTTT.

The rearrangement links TRBV4-1 to TRBJ2-3; TRBD2 matches at 13 bases. V gave up 0 bases and J gave up 3 bases; unmatched junction bases: 12. This CDR3 has 20 residues. The germline V gene encodes CDR1 MGHRA and CDR2 YSYEKL. As DNA, the CDR3 is TGCGCCAGCAGCCAAGATTGGCCCCCGACTAGCGGGAGGCCTACAGATACGCAGTATTTT. Its translation is CASSQDWPPTSGRPTDTQYF.

The chain uses TRBV19 and TRBJ1-2; D not resolved. V was clipped by 7 bases and J by 0 bases, with 18 bases between them. Germline CDR1 LNHDA, CDR2 SQIVND (reference sequence). The CDR3 is 16 amino acids. DNA for the CDR3: TGTGCCAGTACTCCCCGGGTAATAGGAGCTAACTATGGCTACACCTTC. Its translation is CASTPRVIGANYGYTF.

This chain joins TRBV7-9 and TRBJ2-1; D is uncertain. The CDR3 extends over 15 amino acids. Trimming removed 2 bases at V and 6 bases at J, with 14 bases between. Germline assignment: CDR1 SEHNR and CDR2 FQNEAQ (reference sequence). CDR3 sequence: CASSLRQRKSNEQFF. DNA of the CDR3: TGTGCCAGCAGCTTAAGGCAGCGTAAGAGCAATGAGCAGTTCTTC.

This rearrangement joins TRBV18 to TRBJ2-7; 8 bases line up with TRBD2. CDR1 KGHSH and CDR2 LQKENI come from the germline V gene. V dropped 0 bases and J dropped 4; count of bases not matched to a gene: 2. The CDR3 is 14 residues long. CDR3 loop: CASSPPGLGYEQYF. CDR3 DNA: TGTGCCAGCTCACCACCGGGACTAGGGTACGAGCAGTACTTC.

The chain is built from TRBV19 and TRBJ2-1; 7 bases agree with TRBD1. CDR3 length: 16 residues. Per germline, CDR1 LNHDA and CDR2 SQIVND (reference sequence). V lost 6 bases, J lost 3 bases, and 11 bases stayed unmatched. The DNA of the CDR3 is TGTGCCAGTAGCCCCTTCGGGGACAGAAACTACAATGAGCAGTTCTTC. This codes for CASSPFGDRNYNEQFF.

The V gene is TRBV5-4, the J gene TRBJ2-1; the D gene is possibly TRBD1 (5 bases). The CDR3 covers 15 residues. The V end was cut by 5 bases, the J end by 7 bases, with 19 bases between. Germline-derived CDR1 and CDR2 are SGHNT and YYREEE (reference sequence). CDR3 in amino acids: CASSSTRAQRNEQFF. CDR3 nucleotides: TGTGCCAGCAGTTCGACCAGGGCCCAGCGAAATGAGCAGTTCTTC.

This chain uses TRBV7-9 with TRBJ1-4; D unclear. Germline-derived CDR1 and CDR2 are SEHNR and FQNEAQ (reference sequence). Trimming took off 4 bases at V and 1 base at J, with 7 bases between the two ends. The CDR3 loop spans 14 amino acids. The CDR3 sequence is CASSSGGTNEKLFF. The CDR3 coding sequence is TGTGCCAGCAGCTCCGGTGGAACTAATGAAAAACTGTTTTTT.

This clone was seen a single time. V usage is TRBV6-5 and J usage is TRBJ2-7; 10 nucleotides line up with TRBD1. Trimming removed 4 bases from V and 4 bases from J; junction bases left unmatched: 7. There are 15 residues in the CDR3. CDR1 MNHEY and CDR2 SVGAGI come from the germline V gene. CDR3 protein: CASSFPGQGLYEQYF. In DNA form, the CDR3 reads TGTGCCAGCAGTTTCCCGGGACAGGGGTTGTACGAGCAGTACTTC.

V gene TRBV6-4 combines with J gene TRBJ2-2; D perhaps matches TRBD1 (6 bases). Trimming removed 4 bases at V and 8 bases at J, with 17 bases between. This CDR3 comprises 15 residues. Germline CDR1 is MRHNA and CDR2 is SNTAGT. CDR3 coding DNA: TGTGCCAGCAGTGTCCGGCAGGGGTCTGGAGGGGAGCTGTTTTTT. It yields the protein CASSVRQGSGGELFF.

The rearrangement links TRBV13 to TRBJ2-2, with a possible D match to TRBD2 (6 bases). The V end was cut by 7 bases, the J end by 0 bases, with 15 bases between. The CDR3 covers 16 residues. Per the germline V gene, CDR1 is PRHDT and CDR2 is FYEKMQ (reference sequence). The CDR3 here is CASKPPGLPNTGELFF. In DNA, the CDR3 is TGTGCCAGCAAGCCTCCGGGACTCCCGAACACCGGGGAGCTGTTTTTT.

The rearrangement links TRBV6-2 or TRBV6-3 to TRBJ2-3; TRBD1 aligns across 8 bases. Germline V gene sequence: CDR1 MNHEY, CDR2 SVGEGT. The junction had 20 bases not matched to a gene; V was cut back by 2 bases and J by 1 base. The CDR3 is 21 residues long. The CDR3 DNA reads as TGTGCCAGCAGTTACAAGACCTCTACCGGGACAGGCTACCGAGGCACAGATACGCAGTATTTT. Protein product: CASSYKTSTGTGYRGTDTQYF.

The rearrangement links TRBV6-5 to TRBJ2-7; 13 positions agree with TRBD2. The CDR3 runs 14 residues. CDR1 and CDR2 (germline): MNHEY, SVGAGI. The J segment lost 7 bases and the V segment lost 4 bases, leaving 4 bases of the junction unmatched. CDR3 region: CASSFTSGRVEQYF. The CDR3, as DNA: TGTGCCAGCAGTTTCACTAGCGGGAGGGTAGAGCAGTACTTC.

CDR3 sequence: CASSWNRDRGGYGYTF. CDR3 in DNA: TGTGCCAGCAGTTGGAACCGGGACAGGGGAGGCTATGGCTACACCTTC. The chain carries TRBV6-5 and TRBJ1-2; 10 bases align to TRBD1. The CDR3 length is 16 residues. CDR1 MNHEY and CDR2 SVGAGI come from the germline V gene. V was clipped by 4 bases and J by 4 bases; unmatched bases: 9.

This sequence joins TRBV30 and TRBJ2-2, with a weak D call TRBD2 (6 bases). CDR1 and CDR2 (germline): GTSNPN, SVGIG (reference sequence). The CDR3 has 15 amino acids. Trimming left V 0 bases short and J 5 bases short, with 13 bases between. CDR3 residues: CAWSVLGAGTGELFF. CDR3 nucleotides: TGTGCCTGGAGTGTATTAGGGGCGGGGACCGGGGAGCTGTTTTTT.

V gene TRBV7-3 combines with J gene TRBJ2-3; TRBD2 matches at 9 bases. The V gene end was trimmed by 5 bases and the J gene end by 2 bases; junction bases not matched to a gene: 14. Germline CDR1 SGHTA, CDR2 FQGTGA. The CDR3 extends over 18 amino acids. CDR3 protein: CASSPRAGGPPFTDTQYF. The DNA for the CDR3 is TGTGCCAGCAGCCCACGAGCGGGAGGCCCCCCTTTCACAGATACGCAGTATTTT.